This T cell receptor (beta chain) was identified during a study of breast tumors, draining lymph nodes, adjacent tissues. TCRdb itself ran the multiplex PCR reads through MiXCR, one entry per CDR3 protein. The sample gives fewer than 85,000 distinct CDR3 sequences, about 21% of which show up once; less than 3% is in the top ten. Axillary draining lymph nodes of breast cancer patients supplied the node samples. Germline CDR1 and CDR2: MNHEY and SVGAGI. The CDR3 extends over 11 amino acids. V gave up 6 bases and J gave up 5 bases, with 8 bases separating them. This clonotype has at least ten counts. Its antigen is unidentified. Study outcomes and limitations: The data were judged consistent with most tumor T cells coming from lymph node and expanding in tumor. The lymph node origin of tumor T cells was framed as consistent with a hypothesis, not demonstrated. Compared with basal-like, luminal-like tumors shared significantly more repertoire with nontumor tissue.

This chain connects TRBV6-5 to TRBJ2-7; TRBD1 is a possible D gene (5 bases). The sample taken for sequencing was axillary lymph node tissue. This TCR was sampled from a female donor with breast cancer. Some clones in this sample may be carry-over from other donors' samples. The CDR3 DNA reads as TGTGCCAGCAGGGCAGGGAACGAGCAGTACTTC. Amino acids: CASRAGNEQYF.